This T cell receptor beta chain was identified in a study of patients and donors after allogeneic stem cell transplantation. TCRdb ran MiXCR on the RT-PCR reads and lists one entry per CDR3 protein. The sample lists 800,000 to 1,000,000 distinct CDR3 sequences, under 20% occurring once. Sequencing used blood, either unsorted or a sorted T cell fraction (not recorded which). The sequence derives from a human donor who was either an allogeneic HSCT recipient or a stem cell or donor lymphocyte infusion donor (not recorded which). It is not recorded whose cells these are; they may come from a transplant donor.

CDR3 loop: CASSQGPGTGYEQYF. DNA of the CDR3: TGTGCCAGCAGCCAAGGCCCCGGGACAGGGTACGAGCAGTACTTC. The V call is TRBV3-1, the J call TRBJ2-7; TRBD1 aligns across 9 bases. The trim removed 1 base at V and 4 bases at J, leaving 5 bases unmatched. The length of the CDR3 is 15 residues. Germline V gene sequence: CDR1 LGHDT, CDR2 YNNKEL (reference sequence).